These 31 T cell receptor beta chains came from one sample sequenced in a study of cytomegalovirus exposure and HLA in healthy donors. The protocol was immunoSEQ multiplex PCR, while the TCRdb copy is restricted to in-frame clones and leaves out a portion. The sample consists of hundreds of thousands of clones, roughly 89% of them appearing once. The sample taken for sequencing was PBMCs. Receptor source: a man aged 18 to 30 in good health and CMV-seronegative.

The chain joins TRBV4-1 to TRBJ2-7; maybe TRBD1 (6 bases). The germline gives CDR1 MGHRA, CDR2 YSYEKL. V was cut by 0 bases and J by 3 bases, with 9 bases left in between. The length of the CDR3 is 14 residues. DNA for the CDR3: TGCGCCAGCAGCCAAGAGGGGGCTGGCTACGAGCAGTACTTC. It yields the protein CASSQEGAGYEQYF.

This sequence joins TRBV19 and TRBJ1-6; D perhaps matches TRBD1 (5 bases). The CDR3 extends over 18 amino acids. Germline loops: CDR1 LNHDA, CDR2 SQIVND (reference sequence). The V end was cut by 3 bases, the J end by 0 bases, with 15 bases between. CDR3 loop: CASSISYQGGSYNSPLHF. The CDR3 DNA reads TGTGCCAGTAGTATCTCGTATCAGGGTGGCTCCTATAATTCACCCCTCCACTTT.

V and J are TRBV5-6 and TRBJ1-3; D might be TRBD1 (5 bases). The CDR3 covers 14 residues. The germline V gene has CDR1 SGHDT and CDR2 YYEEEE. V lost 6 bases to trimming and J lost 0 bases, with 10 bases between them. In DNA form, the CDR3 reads TGTGCCAGCACGCGGGACCCCTCTGGAAACACCATATATTTT. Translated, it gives CASTRDPSGNTIYF.

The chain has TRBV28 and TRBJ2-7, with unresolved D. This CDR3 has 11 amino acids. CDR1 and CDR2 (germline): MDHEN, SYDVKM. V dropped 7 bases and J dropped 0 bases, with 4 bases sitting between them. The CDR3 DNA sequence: TGTGCCAGCACAGACTCCTACGAGCAGTACTTC. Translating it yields CASTDSYEQYF.

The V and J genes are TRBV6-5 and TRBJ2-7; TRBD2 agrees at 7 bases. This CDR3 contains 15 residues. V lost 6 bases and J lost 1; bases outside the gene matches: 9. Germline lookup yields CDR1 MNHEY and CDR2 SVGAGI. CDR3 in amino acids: CASRQPGGESYEQYF. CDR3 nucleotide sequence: TGTGCCAGCAGACAACCTGGGGGGGAGTCCTACGAGCAGTACTTC.

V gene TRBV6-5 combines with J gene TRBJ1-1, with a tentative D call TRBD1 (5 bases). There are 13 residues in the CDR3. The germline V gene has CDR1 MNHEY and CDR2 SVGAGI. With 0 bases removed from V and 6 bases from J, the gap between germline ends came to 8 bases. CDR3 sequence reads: CASSYSVRAEAFF. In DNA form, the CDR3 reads TGTGCCAGCAGTTACTCGGTCAGGGCTGAAGCTTTCTTT.

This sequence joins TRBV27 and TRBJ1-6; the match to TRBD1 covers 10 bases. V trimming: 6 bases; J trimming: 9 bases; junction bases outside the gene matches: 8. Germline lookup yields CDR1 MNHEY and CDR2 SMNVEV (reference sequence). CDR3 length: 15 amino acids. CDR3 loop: CASSPGDRGVSPLHF. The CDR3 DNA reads TGTGCCAGCAGCCCCGGGGACAGGGGTGTTTCACCCCTCCACTTT.

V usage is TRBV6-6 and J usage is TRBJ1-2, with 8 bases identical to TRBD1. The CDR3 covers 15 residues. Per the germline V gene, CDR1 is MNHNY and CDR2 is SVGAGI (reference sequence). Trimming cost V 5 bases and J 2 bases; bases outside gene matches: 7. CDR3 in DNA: TGTGCCAGCAGTCTAAGGACAGGGATGAACTATGGCTACACCTTC. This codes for CASSLRTGMNYGYTF.

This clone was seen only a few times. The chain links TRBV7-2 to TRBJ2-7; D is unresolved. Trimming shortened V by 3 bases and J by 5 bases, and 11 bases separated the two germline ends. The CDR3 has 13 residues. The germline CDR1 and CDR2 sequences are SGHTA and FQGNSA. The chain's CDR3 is CASSFREYHEQYF. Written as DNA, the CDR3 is TGTGCCAGCAGCTTCCGAGAGTATCACGAGCAGTACTTC.

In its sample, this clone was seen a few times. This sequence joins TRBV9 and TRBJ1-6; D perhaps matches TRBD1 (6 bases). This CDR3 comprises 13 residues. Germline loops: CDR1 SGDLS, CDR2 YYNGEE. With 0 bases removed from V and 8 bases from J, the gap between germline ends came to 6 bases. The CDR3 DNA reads TGTGCCAGCAGCGTAGGGACAGATTCACCCCTCCACTTT. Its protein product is CASSVGTDSPLHF.

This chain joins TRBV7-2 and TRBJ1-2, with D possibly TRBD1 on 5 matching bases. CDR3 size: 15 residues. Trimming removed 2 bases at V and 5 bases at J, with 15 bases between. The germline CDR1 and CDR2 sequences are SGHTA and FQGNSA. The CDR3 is CASSLFPGRGYGYTF. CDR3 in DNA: TGTGCCAGCAGCTTATTTCCCGGGAGGGGATATGGCTACACCTTC.

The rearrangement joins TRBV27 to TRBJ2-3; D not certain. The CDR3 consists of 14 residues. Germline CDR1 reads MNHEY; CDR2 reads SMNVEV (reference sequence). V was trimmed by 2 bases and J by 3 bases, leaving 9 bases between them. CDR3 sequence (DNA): TGTGCCAGCAGTTTAGGGCTGACAACAGATACGCAGTATTTT. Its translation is CASSLGLTTDTQYF.

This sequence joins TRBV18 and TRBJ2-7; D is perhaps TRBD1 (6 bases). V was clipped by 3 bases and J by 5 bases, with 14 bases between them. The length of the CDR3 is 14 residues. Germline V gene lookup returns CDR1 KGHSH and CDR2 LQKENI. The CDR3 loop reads CASSPGVGGNEQYF. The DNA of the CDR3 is TGTGCCAGCTCACCGGGAGTAGGGGGTAACGAGCAGTACTTC. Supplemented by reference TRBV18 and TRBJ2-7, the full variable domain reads NAGVMQNPRHLVRRRGQEARLRCSPMKGHSHVYWYRQLPEEGLKFMVYLQKENIIDESGMPKERFSAEFPKEGPSILRIQQVVRGDSAAYFCASSPGVGGNEQYFGPGTRLTVT.

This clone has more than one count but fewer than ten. In DNA form, the CDR3 reads TGTGCCAGCAGTCCCCGAGGGAATCAGCCCCAGCATTTT. Amino acids: CASSPRGNQPQHF. This chain links TRBV28 with TRBJ1-5; D gene unclear. Germline V lookup: CDR1 MDHEN, CDR2 SYDVKM. Deletions cut 5 bases from V and 4 bases from J, with 9 bases between. There are 13 residues in the CDR3.

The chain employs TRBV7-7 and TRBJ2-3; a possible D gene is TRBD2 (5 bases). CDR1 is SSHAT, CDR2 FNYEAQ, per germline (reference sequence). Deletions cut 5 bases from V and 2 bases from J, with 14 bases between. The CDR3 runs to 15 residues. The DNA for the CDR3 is TGTGCCAGCAGCCCAGGACTTAGCCACACAGATACGCAGTATTTT. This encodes CASSPGLSHTDTQYF.

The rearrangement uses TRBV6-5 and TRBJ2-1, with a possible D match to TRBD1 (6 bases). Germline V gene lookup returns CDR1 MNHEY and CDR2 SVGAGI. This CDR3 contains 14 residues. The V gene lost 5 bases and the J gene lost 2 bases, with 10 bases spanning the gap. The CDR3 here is CASSKGVAYNEQFF. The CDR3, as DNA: TGTGCCAGCAGTAAGGGGGTTGCCTACAATGAGCAGTTCTTC.

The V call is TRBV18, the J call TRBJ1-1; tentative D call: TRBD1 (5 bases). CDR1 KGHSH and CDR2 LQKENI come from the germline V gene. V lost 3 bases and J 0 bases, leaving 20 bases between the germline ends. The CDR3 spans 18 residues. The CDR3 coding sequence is TGTGCCAGCTCACCGCCCAACTCCGACAGATCCATGAACACTGAAGCTTTCTTT. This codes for CASSPPNSDRSMNTEAFF.

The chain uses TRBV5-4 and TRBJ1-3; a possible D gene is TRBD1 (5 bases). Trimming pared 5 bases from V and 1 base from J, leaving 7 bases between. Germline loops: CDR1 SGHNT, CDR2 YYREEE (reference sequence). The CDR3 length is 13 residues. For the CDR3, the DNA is TGTGCCAGCAGTCAGGGTTCTGGAAACACCATATATTTT. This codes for CASSQGSGNTIYF. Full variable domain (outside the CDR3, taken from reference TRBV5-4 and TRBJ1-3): ETGVTQSPTHLIKTRGQQVTLRCSSQSGHNTVSWYQQALGQGPQFIFQYYREEENGRGNFPPRFSGLQFPNYSSELNVNALELDDSALYLCASSQGSGNTIYFGEGSWLTVV.

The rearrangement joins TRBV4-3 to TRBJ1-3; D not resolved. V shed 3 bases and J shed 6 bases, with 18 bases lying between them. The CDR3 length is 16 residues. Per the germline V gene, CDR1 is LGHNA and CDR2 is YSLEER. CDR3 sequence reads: CASSHDWTLGINTIYF. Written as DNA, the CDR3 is TGCGCCAGCAGCCACGATTGGACCCTCGGGATAAACACCATATATTTT.

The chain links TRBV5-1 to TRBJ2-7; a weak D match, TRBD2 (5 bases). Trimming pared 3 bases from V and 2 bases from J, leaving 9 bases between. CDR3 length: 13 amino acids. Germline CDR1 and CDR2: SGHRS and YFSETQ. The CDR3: CASSSTRAYEQYF. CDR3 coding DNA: TGCGCCAGCAGCTCAACGAGGGCCTACGAGCAGTACTTC.

The CDR3 loop reads CASSSIGQGGTNEQYF. DNA of the CDR3: TGTGCCAGCAGTTCCATTGGACAGGGAGGAACCAACGAGCAGTACTTC. The rearrangement joins TRBV27 to TRBJ2-7; 8 positions match TRBD1. The V gene's germline CDR1 is MNHEY and CDR2 SMNVEV (reference sequence). The CDR3 is made up of 16 amino acids. J was trimmed by 5 bases and V by 4 bases; bases with no gene match: 13.

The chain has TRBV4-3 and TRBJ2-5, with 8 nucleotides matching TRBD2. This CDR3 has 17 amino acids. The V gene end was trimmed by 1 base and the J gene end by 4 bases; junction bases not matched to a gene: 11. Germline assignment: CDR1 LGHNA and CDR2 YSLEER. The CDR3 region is CASSQGASAGGGETQYF. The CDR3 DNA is TGCGCCAGCAGCCAAGGCGCGTCCGCGGGAGGAGGAGAGACCCAGTACTTC.

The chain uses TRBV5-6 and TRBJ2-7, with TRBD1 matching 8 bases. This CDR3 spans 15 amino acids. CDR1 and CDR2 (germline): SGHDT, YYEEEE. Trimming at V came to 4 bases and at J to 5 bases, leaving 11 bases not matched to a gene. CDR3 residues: CASSPGQGAVHEQYF. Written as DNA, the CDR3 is TGTGCCAGCAGCCCAGGACAGGGTGCGGTTCACGAGCAGTACTTC.

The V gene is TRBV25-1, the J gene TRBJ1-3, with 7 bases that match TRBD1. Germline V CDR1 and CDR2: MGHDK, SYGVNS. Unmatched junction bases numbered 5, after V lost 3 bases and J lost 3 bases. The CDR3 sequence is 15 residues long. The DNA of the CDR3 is TGTGCCAGCAGTGATTCGAGACAGGGTGGAAACACCATATATTTT. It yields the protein CASSDSRQGGNTIYF.

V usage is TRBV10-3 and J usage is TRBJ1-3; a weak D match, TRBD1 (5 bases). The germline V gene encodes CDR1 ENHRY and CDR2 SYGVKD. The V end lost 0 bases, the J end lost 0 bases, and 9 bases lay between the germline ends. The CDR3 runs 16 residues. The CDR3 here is CAISESGGGSGNTIYF. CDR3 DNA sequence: TGTGCCATCAGTGAGTCTGGCGGGGGCTCTGGAAACACCATATATTTT.

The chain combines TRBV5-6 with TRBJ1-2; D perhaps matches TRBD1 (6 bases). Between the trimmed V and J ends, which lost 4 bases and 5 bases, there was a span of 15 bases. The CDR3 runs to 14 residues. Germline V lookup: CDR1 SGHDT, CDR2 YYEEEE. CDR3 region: CASSALQGPYGYTF. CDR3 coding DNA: TGTGCCAGCAGCGCATTACAGGGTCCTTATGGCTACACCTTC.

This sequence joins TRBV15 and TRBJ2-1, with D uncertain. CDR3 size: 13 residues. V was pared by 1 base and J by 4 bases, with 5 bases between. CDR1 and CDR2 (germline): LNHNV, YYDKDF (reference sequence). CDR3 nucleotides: TGTGCCACCAGCAGAGGGCCTTACAATGAGCAGTTCTTC. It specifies CATSRGPYNEQFF.

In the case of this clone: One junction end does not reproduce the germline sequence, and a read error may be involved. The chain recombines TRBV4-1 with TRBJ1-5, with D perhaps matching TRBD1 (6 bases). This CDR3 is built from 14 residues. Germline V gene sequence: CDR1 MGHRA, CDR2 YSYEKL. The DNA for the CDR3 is TGCGCCAGCAGGCAAGGAGGGACAAACCAGCCCCAGCATTTT. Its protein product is CASRQGGTNQPQHF.

CDR3 protein: CASSLGGGANTEAFF. DNA of the CDR3: TGTGCCAGCAGCTTAGGAGGGGGCGCAAACACTGAAGCTTTCTTT. This chain links TRBV11-3 with TRBJ1-1; the match to TRBD1 covers 7 bases. The length of the CDR3 is 15 residues. Germline trimming cut 1 base from V and 2 bases from J; bases unmatched to any gene: 4. Germline CDR1 reads SGHNT; CDR2 reads YENEEA.

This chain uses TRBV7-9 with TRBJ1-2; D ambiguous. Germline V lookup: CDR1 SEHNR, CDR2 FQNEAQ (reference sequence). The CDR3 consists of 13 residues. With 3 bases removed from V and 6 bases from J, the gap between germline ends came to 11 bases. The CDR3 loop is CASSFARMDGYTF. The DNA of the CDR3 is TGTGCCAGCAGCTTTGCCAGAATGGATGGCTACACCTTC. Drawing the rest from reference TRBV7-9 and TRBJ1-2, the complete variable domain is DTGVSQNPRHKITKRGQNVTFRCDPISEHNRLYWYRQTLGQGPEFLTYFQNEAQLEKSRLLSDRFSAERPKGSFSTLEIQRTEQGDSAMYLCASSFARMDGYTFGSGTRLTVV.

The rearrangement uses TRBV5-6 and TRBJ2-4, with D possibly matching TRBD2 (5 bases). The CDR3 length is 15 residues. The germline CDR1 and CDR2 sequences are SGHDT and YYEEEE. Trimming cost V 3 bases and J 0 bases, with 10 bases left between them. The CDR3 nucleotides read TGTGCCAGCAGCTCCGGACTGCTAGCCAAAAACATTCAGTACTTC. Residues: CASSSGLLAKNIQYF.